Below, 21 T cell receptor beta chains from the same sample are listed, as sequenced in a study of beta chain bispecific antibodies for T cell cancers. Regarding the study as a whole: Most targeted TRBV signal came from the leukemia cell line cells, not normal T cells.

T cells were expanded from blood mononuclear cells for approximately 3 days with anti-CD3 OKT3 or CD3/CD28 beads. MiXCR was run by TCRdb on the 5' RACE reads, yielding one entry per CDR3 protein. The data show about 18,000 distinct CDR3 sequences, with 2% to 2.5% seen just once and about 7% held by the top ten. These receptors lack a known antigen. The sample consisted of healthy donor T cells cultured with leukemia cells. The receptors here all came from a human donor in good health. Some clones in this sample may be carry-over from other donors' samples.

By sample fraction, this clonotype is medium-sized. The CDR3 loop reads CSARDSTTPSYEQYF. In DNA, the CDR3 is TGCAGTGCTAGAGACTCCACGACCCCCTCCTACGAGCAGTACTTC. This chain connects TRBV20-1 to TRBJ2-7, with no clear D. The CDR3 consists of 15 residues. Germline V lookup: CDR1 DFQATT, CDR2 SNEGSKA (reference sequence). Trimming left V 0 bases short and J 0 bases short, with 12 bases between.

This clonotype was observed many times. V and J are TRBV5-1 and TRBJ2-1, with 9 nucleotides matching TRBD1. CDR1 and CDR2 from the germline V gene are SGHRS and YFSETQ. The CDR3 runs 15 residues. The trim removed 4 bases at V and 7 bases at J, leaving 9 bases unmatched. The CDR3 coding sequence is TGCGCCAGCAGCATGCATGGGACAGGGATGAATGAGCAGTTCTTC. This codes for CASSMHGTGMNEQFF. Combining the CDR3 with reference TRBV5-1 and TRBJ2-1 gives the whole variable domain KAGVTQTPRYLIKTRGQQVTLSCSPISGHRSVSWYQQTPGQGLQFLFEYFSETQRNKGNFPGRFSGRQFSNSRSEMNVSTLELGDSALYLCASSMHGTGMNEQFFGPGTRLTVL.

This clonotype was found many times. The V call is TRBV18, the J call TRBJ2-7; a weak D match, TRBD1 (6 bases). The CDR3 sequence is 17 residues long. With 2 bases removed from V and 0 bases from J, the gap between germline ends came to 17 bases. The germline gives CDR1 KGHSH, CDR2 LQKENI. The CDR3 nucleotides are TGTGCCAGCTCACCATCAGGACAGAGAGATAGCTCCTACGAGCAGTACTTC. Translating it yields CASSPSGQRDSSYEQYF.

This clonotype was seen repeatedly, ten times or more. The rearrangement uses TRBV7-7 and TRBJ1-3; D unclear. The length of the CDR3 is 15 residues. The germline gives CDR1 SSHAT, CDR2 FNYEAQ (reference sequence). Trimming pared 5 bases from V and 4 bases from J, leaving 15 bases between. The CDR3 nucleotides read TGTGCCAGCAGCCGCAGTATGGCAGAGGGAAACACCATATATTTT. This gives the protein CASSRSMAEGNTIYF.

This clonotype was seen repeatedly, ten times or more. The rearrangement links TRBV2 to TRBJ2-1, with D tentatively TRBD1 (5 bases). Germline loops: CDR1 SNHLY, CDR2 FYNNEI. V was pared by 6 bases and J by 0 bases, with 18 bases between. The CDR3 is 17 amino acids. The CDR3, as DNA: TGTGCCAGCAGGGCCCGTTTTGGGGCCAGCTCCTACAATGAGCAGTTCTTC. Translating gives CASRARFGASSYNEQFF. The full variable domain, in which reference TRBV2 and TRBJ2-1 provide the parts outside the CDR3, is EPEVTQTPSHQVTQMGQEVILRCVPISNHLYFYWYRQILGQKVEFLVSFYNNEISEKSEIFDDQFSVERPDGSNFTLKIRSTKLEDSAMYFCASRARFGASSYNEQFFGPGTRLTVL.

This clonotype was recorded at least ten times. The J gene is TRBJ1-2, the V gene TRBV27, with unresolved D. The ends were cut back, 2 bases at V and 7 bases at J, with 14 bases in the middle. The CDR3 has 14 residues. Germline-derived CDR1 and CDR2 are MNHEY and SMNVEV (reference sequence). CDR3 protein: CASSLGAGPGGYTF. Written as DNA, the CDR3 is TGTGCCAGCAGTTTAGGAGCGGGTCCGGGTGGCTACACCTTC.

This clonotype has more than one count but fewer than ten. At one end the junction does not follow the germline gene, possibly because of a read error. The rearrangement joins TRBV7-6 to TRBJ1-2, with D perhaps TRBD1 (5 bases). This CDR3 is 15 amino acids long. Germline values: CDR1 SGHVS, CDR2 FNYEAQ. The CDR3 here is CAGSPGTENNYGYTF. CDR3 sequence (DNA): TGTGCCGGCAGCCCGGGGACCGAGAATAACTATGGCTACACCTTC.

This clonotype came up many times. The chain couples TRBV7-9 to TRBJ1-1; D remains ambiguous. V dropped 5 bases and J dropped 3 bases, with 13 bases sitting between them. This CDR3 comprises 14 residues. The germline V gene encodes CDR1 SEHNR and CDR2 FQNEAQ (reference sequence). The CDR3 nucleotides are TGTGCCAGCAGCCCCAGTCGGGAACACACTGAAGCTTTCTTT. It specifies CASSPSREHTEAFF.

There are many counts of this clonotype. The CDR3 DNA is TGCGCCAGCAGCTTGGAGACGGGAGGGGAGACCCAGTACTTC. It is translated as CASSLETGGETQYF. This sequence joins TRBV5-1 and TRBJ2-5; 8 bases are a match to TRBD2. The CDR3 length is 14 residues. Germline V gives CDR1 SGHRS, CDR2 YFSETQ. The V segment lost 0 bases and the J segment 5 bases; nucleotides outside the gene matches: 3.

This clonotype was observed a handful of times. The junction does not match germline at one end; this may be a read error. The gene calls are TRBV3-1 and TRBJ1-2, with no clear D. Germline lookup yields CDR1 LGHDT and CDR2 YNNKEL (reference sequence). This CDR3 spans 13 amino acids. Written as DNA, the CDR3 is TGTGCCAGCAGCCAAGGGCGGACCTATGGCCACACCTTC. This gives the protein CASSQGRTYGHTF.

By share, this clonotype counts as medium-sized. The chain combines TRBV25-1 with TRBJ2-1; 8 nucleotides align to TRBD2. V lost 8 bases to trimming and J lost 0 bases; unmatched junction nucleotides: 12. The germline V gene encodes CDR1 MGHDK and CDR2 SYGVNS. This CDR3 is 17 amino acids long. DNA for the CDR3: TGTGCCAGCTCAAGCGGGGGTTGGTTGGACTCCTACAATGAGCAGTTCTTC. It codes for CASSSGGWLDSYNEQFF.

This clonotype was seen many times. The J gene is TRBJ2-7, the V gene TRBV7-2; D is possibly TRBD1 (5 bases). There are 13 residues in the CDR3. From germline, CDR1 is SGHTA and CDR2 FQGNSA. Trimming took 1 base from V and 5 from J, leaving 9 bases between them. This chain's CDR3 is CASSLVGADEQYF. The CDR3, as DNA: TGTGCCAGCAGCTTAGTAGGGGCGGACGAGCAGTACTTC.

Within the sample, this clonotype is medium-sized. This sequence joins TRBV10-3 and TRBJ2-7, with TRBD1 identical over 7 bases. Looked up from germline, CDR1 is ENHRY and CDR2 is SYGVKD. The CDR3 has 13 amino acids. The V and J ends lost 9 bases and 2 bases, in that order; junction bases with no gene match: 7. The CDR3 spells CAMGDRFTYEQYF. CDR3 nucleotides: TGTGCCATGGGGGACAGATTTACCTACGAGCAGTACTTC.

This clonotype was seen ten or more times. The rearrangement links TRBV6-1 to TRBJ1-5; the match to TRBD1 covers 8 bases. The CDR3 is 15 amino acids. Germline lookup yields CDR1 MNHNS and CDR2 SASEGT. V dropped 2 bases and J dropped 4; count of bases not matched to a gene: 4. This CDR3 is CASSEWTGSNQPQHF. Here the CDR3 DNA reads TGTGCCAGCAGTGAATGGACAGGGTCTAATCAGCCCCAGCATTTT.

This clonotype showed up many times. J is TRBJ2-5 and V is TRBV28, with no clear D. Trimming removed 3 bases from V and 6 bases from J, with 11 bases in between. This CDR3 has 13 residues. From germline, CDR1 is MDHEN and CDR2 SYDVKM. CDR3 sequence: CASSFDVGKTQYF. The CDR3 bases are TGTGCCAGCAGTTTCGACGTTGGGAAGACCCAGTACTTC.

There are many counts of this clonotype. This chain joins TRBV12-3 or TRBV12-4 and TRBJ1-1; no clear D gene. The CDR3 runs to 15 residues. V gave up 3 bases and J gave up 2 bases, with 13 bases separating them. CDR3 amino acids: CASSFLPTTNTEAFF. The CDR3 region has the DNA TGTGCCAGCAGTTTTTTACCTACCACCAACACTGAAGCTTTCTTT.

In its sample, this clonotype was seen many times. The chain uses TRBV6-5 and TRBJ2-3; D call uncertain. V lost 4 bases and J 6 bases, leaving 11 bases between the germline ends. The CDR3 is made up of 13 amino acids. Germline values: CDR1 MNHEY, CDR2 SVGAGI. The CDR3 DNA reads TGTGCCAGCAGTTTATACTTTGCGGATACGCAGTATTTT. Translated: CASSLYFADTQYF.

This clonotype showed up many times. The CDR3 DNA is TGTGCCAGCAGCTTACGCGTCCAGGGACTGTTCCAAGAGACCCAGTACTTC. It codes for CASSLRVQGLFQETQYF. V usage is TRBV7-8 and J usage is TRBJ2-5, with D maybe TRBD2 (6 bases). The CDR3 spans 17 residues. Germline-derived CDR1 and CDR2 are SGHVS and FQNEAQ. Trimming cost V 2 bases and J 1 base, with 17 bases left between them.

There are many counts of this clonotype. The J gene is TRBJ1-3, the V gene TRBV4-1; the D gene is possibly TRBD1 (6 bases). The CDR3 consists of 16 residues. Germline CDR1 is MGHRA and CDR2 is YSYEKL. V lost 4 bases, J lost 11 bases, and 24 bases lay in between. CDR3: CASSPPGGGSGKPIYF. CDR3 sequence (DNA): TGCGCCAGCAGCCCCCCAGGAGGGGGAAGTGGAAAGCCCATATATTTT.

This clonotype occurred many times. The chain has TRBV5-1 and TRBJ2-5; 7 bases map to TRBD1. This CDR3 spans 14 amino acids. The germline V gene has CDR1 SGHRS and CDR2 YFSETQ. V shed 3 bases, J shed 3 bases, and the junction held 5 bases outside the gene matches. CDR3 region: CASSWGQPKETQYF. As DNA, the CDR3 is TGCGCCAGCAGCTGGGGACAGCCTAAAGAGACCCAGTACTTC.

This clonotype was seen ten or more times. The chain uses TRBV2 and TRBJ2-1, with TRBD2 matching 9 bases. Per germline, CDR1 SNHLY and CDR2 FYNNEI. V dropped 1 base and J dropped 8; count of bases not matched to a gene: 3. The CDR3 is 14 amino acids. This CDR3 reads CASSEVLAGYEQFF. DNA for the CDR3: TGTGCCAGCAGTGAAGTTCTAGCGGGGTATGAGCAGTTCTTC.